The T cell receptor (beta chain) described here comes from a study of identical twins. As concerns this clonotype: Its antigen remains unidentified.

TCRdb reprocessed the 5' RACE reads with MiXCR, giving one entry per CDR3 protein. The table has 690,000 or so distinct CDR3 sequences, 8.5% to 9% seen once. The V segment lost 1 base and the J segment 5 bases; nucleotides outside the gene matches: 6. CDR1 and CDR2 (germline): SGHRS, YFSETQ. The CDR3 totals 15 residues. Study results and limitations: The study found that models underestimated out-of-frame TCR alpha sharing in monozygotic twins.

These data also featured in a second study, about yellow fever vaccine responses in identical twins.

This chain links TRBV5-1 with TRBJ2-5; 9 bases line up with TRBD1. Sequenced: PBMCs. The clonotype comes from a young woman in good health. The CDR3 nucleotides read TGCGCCAGCAGCTTGATCTGGACAGGGGACGAGACCCAGTACTTC. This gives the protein CASSLIWTGDETQYF.